Each of the 4 T cell receptor beta chains below was sequenced from the same sample in a study of identical twins. One entry per CDR3 protein, called by TCRdb with MiXCR from the 5' RACE reads. The profile shows 690,000 or so distinct CDR3 sequences, more than 6.5% of them singletons. The data also belong to a second study, concerning yellow fever vaccine responses in identical twins.

The specimen sequenced was PBMCs. The receptors originated from a woman in her late teens or twenties in good health.

This clonotype has more than one count but fewer than ten. The rearrangement links TRBV6-2 or TRBV6-3 to TRBJ2-7; 7 nucleotides agree with TRBD2. There are 14 residues in the CDR3. CDR1 MNHEY and CDR2 SVGEGT come from the germline V gene. V gave up 2 bases and J gave up 5 bases; unmatched junction bases: 6. The CDR3 sequence is CASSYPPRGDEQYF. In DNA form, the CDR3 reads TGTGCCAGCAGTTACCCCCCCCGGGGGGACGAGCAGTACTTC.

The CDR3 bases are TGTGCCAGCAGCTCCAGGACTAGCGGGAGAGGGGATACGCAGTATTTT. Its protein product is CASSSRTSGRGDTQYF. The chain couples TRBV5-6 to TRBJ2-3; 13 bases align to TRBD2. The ends lost 3 bases at V and 6 bases at J; junction bases unmatched: 7. Germline CDR1 and CDR2: SGHDT and YYEEEE. The CDR3 sequence is 16 residues long. Together with reference TRBV5-6 and TRBJ2-3, the CDR3 gives the full variable domain: DAGVTQSPTHLIKTRGQQVTLRCSPKSGHDTVSWYQQALGQGPQFIFQYYEEEERQRGNFPDRFSGHQFPNYSSELNVNALLLGDSALYLCASSSRTSGRGDTQYFGPGTRLTVL.

This clonotype was counted ten times or more. This chain connects TRBV25-1 to TRBJ2-5; 7 nucleotides agree with TRBD1. J lost 5 bases, V lost 3 bases, and 6 bases had no gene match. The germline V gene encodes CDR1 MGHDK and CDR2 SYGVNS. The length of the CDR3 is 14 residues. The CDR3 is CASSDRQGQETQYF. The CDR3 DNA follows: TGTGCCAGCAGTGACCGACAGGGCCAGGAGACCCAGTACTTC.

This clonotype was detected ten times or more. This chain joins TRBV20-1 and TRBJ2-2, with 7 bases lining up with TRBD2. The length of the CDR3 is 18 residues. Trimming took 0 bases from V and 0 from J; bases not matched to a gene: 10. Germline V gene sequence: CDR1 DFQATT, CDR2 SNEGSKA (reference sequence). CDR3 region: CSARDVHLSGPNTGELFF. DNA of the CDR3: TGCAGTGCTAGAGATGTCCACCTTAGCGGGCCGAACACCGGGGAGCTGTTTTTT.